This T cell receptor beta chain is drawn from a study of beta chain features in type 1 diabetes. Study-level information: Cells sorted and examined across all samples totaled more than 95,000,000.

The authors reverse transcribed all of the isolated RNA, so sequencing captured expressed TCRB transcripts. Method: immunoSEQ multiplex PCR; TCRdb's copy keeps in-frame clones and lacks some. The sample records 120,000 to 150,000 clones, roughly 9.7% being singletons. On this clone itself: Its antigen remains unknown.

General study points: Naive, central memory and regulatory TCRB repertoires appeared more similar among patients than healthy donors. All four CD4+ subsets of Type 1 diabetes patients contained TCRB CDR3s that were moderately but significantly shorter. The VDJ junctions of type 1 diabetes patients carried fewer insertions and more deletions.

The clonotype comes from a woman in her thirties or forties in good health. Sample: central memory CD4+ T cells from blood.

CDR3 bases: TGTGCCAGCAGTCCACGACAGGGGCAAGGCTACACCTTC. Translating it yields CASSPRQGQGYTF. The V call is TRBV6-1, the J call TRBJ1-2, with 8 bases aligning to TRBD1. CDR3 length: 13 residues. Germline lookup yields CDR1 MNHNS and CDR2 SASEGT. V was clipped by 5 bases and J by 8 bases; unmatched bases: 7.